The clone carrying this T cell receptor (beta chain) was seen more than once but under ten times. CDR1 SGHDN and CDR2 FVKESK come from the germline V gene. The CDR3 loop spans 17 amino acids. V lost 0 bases, J lost 2 bases, and 13 bases lay in between. The sample comes from a study of cytomegalovirus exposure and HLA in healthy donors. PCR was performed using 60 Vbeta and 13 Jbeta primers. TCRdb's table, derived via immunoSEQ multiplex PCR, lists solely in-frame clones and lacks some. The sample consists of about 130,000 clones, more than 9% of them appearing once. Sequencing was carried out using PBMCs. The chain is built from TRBV14 and TRBJ2-2; D might be TRBD2 (6 bases). The receptor was isolated from a woman between 18 and 30 years old in good health and CMV-seropositive. CDR3 nucleotides: TGTGCCAGCAGCCAAGAATGGGGACTTACCAACACCGGGGAGCTGTTTTTT. Its translation: CASSQEWGLTNTGELFF.